These 6 T cell receptor beta chains were all obtained from the same sample, sequenced in a study of blood T cell repertoires in COVID-19. The repertoire was sequenced with immunoSEQ multiplex PCR; TCRdb's copy has only in-frame clones and lacks some. Of about 200,000 clones detected, roughly 85% appear once; the ten largest clones hold 20% to 25%. The sequencing input was peripheral blood. These receptors were taken from a man aged 55 to 69 with active or convalescent COVID-19.

As to this clone: The DNA is omitted, as the CDR3 cannot be located on it reliably, and the CDR3 follows TCRdb's listing. The CDR3 reads CASSFGSGYGYTF. The chain uses TRBV25-1 and TRBJ1-2. The germline V gene has CDR1 MGHDK and CDR2 SYGVNS. The CDR3 has 13 amino acids, counting both end residues.

The V call is TRBV4-1, the J call TRBJ2-7; 8 bases agree with TRBD2. The germline V gene has CDR1 MGHRA and CDR2 YSYEKL. The trim removed 6 bases at V and 0 bases at J, leaving 1 base unmatched. The CDR3 sequence is 13 residues long. The CDR3 nucleotides are TGCGCCAGCAGTAGCGGGGCCTCCTACGAGCAGTACTTC. It specifies CASSSGASYEQYF.

The CDR3 region has the DNA TGTGCCAGCAGCGAAGCGGGGGGTCTAAAAGAGACCCAGTACTTC. It encodes CASSEAGGLKETQYF. The rearrangement uses TRBV9 and TRBJ2-5; 9 nucleotides align to TRBD2. Germline assignment: CDR1 SGDLS and CDR2 YYNGEE. The CDR3 length is 15 residues. The V gene end was trimmed by 3 bases and the J gene end by 3 bases; junction bases not matched to a gene: 6.

The CDR3 nucleotides are TGTGCCAGCAGCTTGTGGGACAGGGGGAATTCACCCCTCCACTTT. This codes for CASSLWDRGNSPLHF. The V call is TRBV7-9, the J call TRBJ1-6; 11 bases line up with TRBD1. V trimming: 3 bases; J trimming: 7 bases; junction bases outside the gene matches: 2. Germline lookup yields CDR1 SEHNR and CDR2 FQNEAQ (reference sequence). The CDR3 totals 15 residues.

Concerning this clone: At the DNA level, this CDR3 is encoded by other sequences in the same sample as well. J is TRBJ1-1 and V is TRBV19; TRBD1 matches at 7 bases. Germline trimming cut 2 bases from V and 1 base from J; bases unmatched to any gene: 1. This CDR3 contains 14 residues. Germline CDR1 LNHDA, CDR2 SQIVND (reference sequence). CDR3 nucleotides: TGTGCCAGTAGTATAACAGGGGCGAACACTGAAGCTTTCTTT. As protein: CASSITGANTEAFF.

In this sample, this clone turned up once. This chain uses TRBV5-1 with TRBJ2-7; maybe TRBD1 (6 bases). CDR3 length equals 15 residues. Per germline, CDR1 SGHRS and CDR2 YFSETQ. The V and J ends lost 9 bases and 4 bases respectively, with 23 bases between them. The CDR3 coding sequence is TGCGCCAACACCCCAATCTCCGGGACACCGTACGAGCAGTACTTC. This gives the protein CANTPISGTPYEQYF. The full variable domain, with the rest looked up from reference TRBV5-1 and TRBJ2-7, is KAGVTQTPRYLIKTRGQQVTLSCSPISGHRSVSWYQQTPGQGLQFLFEYFSETQRNKGNFPGRFSGRQFSNSRSEMNVSTLELGDSALYLCANTPISGTPYEQYFGPGTRLTVT.